These 22 T cell receptor beta chains originate from one sample sequenced in a study of blood T cells in healthy people across ages (dated by TCRdb to the mid-2010s). Library preparation used 5' RACE. The sequencing machine was an Illumina HiSeq 2500. A second PCR of roughly 6 to 11 cycles was run with a J-beta primer mix and a sample-barcoded 5' primer. TCRdb passed the public sequencing reads through fastp at Q25 and MiXCR, retaining productive beta sequences. Entries are consolidated by CDR3 protein sequence, retaining the most common genes and DNA. In this sample the table shows about 1.8 million distinct CDR3 sequences, around half of which occur a single time. Of the sample, over 2% is held by the ten largest clones. The sample comprised blood. The source of these receptors is a woman aged 35 to 49 in good health.

The CDR3 nucleotides are TGTGCCAGCAGCCTTTCCCCTGACGGACAGGGTGTTGAAAAACTGTTTTTT. Its translation: CASSLSPDGQGVEKLFF. This chain connects TRBV7-6 to TRBJ1-4; 8 nucleotides match TRBD1. The J segment lost 7 bases and the V segment lost 5 bases, leaving 15 bases of the junction unmatched. Germline loops: CDR1 SGHVS, CDR2 FNYEAQ. The CDR3 spans 17 residues.

This clonotype was recorded only once. The J gene is TRBJ2-3, the V gene TRBV18, with no clear D. Per the germline V gene, CDR1 is KGHSH and CDR2 is LQKENI. This CDR3 has 13 amino acids. Trimming removed 6 bases at V and 6 bases at J, with 13 bases between. In DNA form, the CDR3 reads TGTGCCAGCTCCCCCAGCTTAGAGGATACGCAGTATTTT. This encodes CASSPSLEDTQYF.

The chain joins TRBV7-8 to TRBJ2-7; 7 nucleotides match TRBD1. Germline assignment: CDR1 SGHVS and CDR2 FQNEAQ. This CDR3 has 17 amino acids. The V segment lost 1 base and the J segment 3 bases; nucleotides outside the gene matches: 12. CDR3 amino acids: CASSLGAGTANLYEQYF. CDR3 in DNA: TGTGCCAGCAGCTTAGGGGCCGGGACAGCTAACCTCTACGAGCAGTACTTC.

This clonotype was seen only once. The CDR3 spells CSATTGTGSYEQYF. The CDR3, as DNA: TGCAGTGCCACCACGGGGACGGGCTCCTACGAGCAGTACTTC. This chain links TRBV20-1 with TRBJ2-7; D might be TRBD1 or TRBD2, each matching 5 bases. Trimming left V 6 bases short and J 0 bases short, with 15 bases between. This CDR3 is 14 amino acids long. Germline V gives CDR1 DFQATT, CDR2 SNEGSKA (reference sequence).

This clonotype has a count of ten or more. The chain carries TRBV28 and TRBJ2-7; tentative D call: TRBD1 (5 bases). The V and J ends lost 6 bases and 0 bases respectively, with 12 bases between them. Germline-derived CDR1 and CDR2 are MDHEN and SYDVKM. This CDR3 has 14 amino acids. The DNA of the CDR3 is TGTGCCAGCAGCTTCCAGGGTAGCTCCTACGAGCAGTACTTC. Amino acids: CASSFQGSSYEQYF.

This rearrangement joins TRBV29-1 to TRBJ2-3; no reliable D call. Germline V gene sequence: CDR1 SQVTM, CDR2 ANQGSEA. Deletions cut 8 bases from V and 4 bases from J, with 10 bases between. This CDR3 has 11 residues. CDR3 amino acids: CSISRADTQYF. In DNA form, the CDR3 reads TGCAGCATTTCTAGGGCAGATACGCAGTATTTT.

The chain links TRBV6-6 to TRBJ2-7; TRBD2 matches at 9 bases. The CDR3 is made up of 15 amino acids. CDR1 is MNHNY, CDR2 SVGAGI, per germline (reference sequence). Losses at the gene ends were 7 bases for V and 1 base for J; bases not matched to a gene: 8. This CDR3 reads CASTLGSGGSYEQYF. Here the CDR3 DNA reads TGTGCCAGCACCCTAGGTAGCGGGGGTTCCTACGAGCAGTACTTC.

The V call is TRBV20-1, the J call TRBJ1-2; D uncertain. The V gene lost 8 bases and the J gene lost 0 bases, with 19 bases spanning the gap. Per the germline V gene, CDR1 is DFQATT and CDR2 is SNEGSKA (reference sequence). This CDR3 has 15 amino acids. The CDR3 sequence is CSTIPNGEANYGYTF. The CDR3 DNA is TGCAGTACTATTCCCAACGGAGAAGCTAACTATGGCTACACCTTC.

A few counts support this clonotype. This sequence joins TRBV14 and TRBJ1-2; D remains ambiguous. The CDR3 consists of 13 residues. Deletions cut 0 bases from V and 3 bases from J, with 5 bases between. Germline V gene lookup returns CDR1 SGHDN and CDR2 FVKESK. Here the CDR3 reads CASSQDLDYGYTF. Written as DNA, the CDR3 is TGTGCCAGCAGCCAAGATCTGGACTATGGCTACACCTTC.

This clonotype occurred a few times. The chain links TRBV7-2 to TRBJ2-5, with 7 bases that match TRBD2. Trimming cost V 1 base and J 3 bases; bases outside gene matches: 5. CDR1 and CDR2 from the germline V gene are SGHTA and FQGNSA. The CDR3 covers 15 residues. The CDR3 coding sequence is TGTGCCAGCAGCTTAGGGGCTGGGAGGGAAGAGACCCAGTACTTC. This translates into CASSLGAGREETQYF.

V and J are TRBV28 and TRBJ2-7; D is possibly TRBD1 (6 bases). The assigned J gene may be wrong: the sequence end matches TRBJ2-5 better. The germline V gene encodes CDR1 MDHEN and CDR2 SYDVKM. The CDR3 contains 16 residues. The chain's CDR3 is CASSLGGLGRGETQYF. The DNA of the CDR3 is TGTGCCAGCAGTTTGGGTGGATTAGGCAGGGGTGAGACCCAGTACTTC.

Ten or more counts support this clonotype. The chain joins TRBV29-1 to TRBJ2-5; either TRBD1 or TRBD2 may fit D (6 bases each). This CDR3 region has 13 residues. Germline values: CDR1 SQVTM, CDR2 ANQGSEA. V was shortened by 6 bases and J by 6 bases, with 17 bases between the two germline ends. The CDR3 region has the DNA TGCAGCGTCATTGGAGGGGGATTAAAGACCCAGTACTTC. Its translation: CSVIGGGLKTQYF. Complete variable domain (other parts from reference TRBV29-1 and TRBJ2-5): SAVISQKPSRDICQRGTSLTIQCQVDSQVTMMFWYRQQPGQSLTLIATANQGSEATYESGFVIDKFPISRPNLTFSTLTVSNMSPEDSSIYLCSVIGGGLKTQYFGPGTRLLVL.

V and J are TRBV28 and TRBJ1-2; TRBD1 is a possible D gene (6 bases). The germline V and J ends were trimmed by 5 bases and 4 bases, with 17 bases remaining between them. The CDR3 totals 15 residues. Per germline, CDR1 MDHEN and CDR2 SYDVKM. CDR3 loop: CASSPPQGITYGYTF. DNA of the CDR3: TGTGCCAGCAGTCCCCCACAGGGTATAACCTATGGCTACACCTTC.

Comment on this clonotype: Germline and junction disagree at one end, which may indicate a read error. This chain joins TRBV5-1 and TRBJ1-2; TRBD1 agrees at 7 bases. Germline CDR1 reads SGHRS; CDR2 reads YFSETQ. The CDR3 loop spans 18 amino acids. This CDR3 reads CASSPRGQGGVVNYDYTF. The DNA for the CDR3 is TGCGCCAGCAGCCCGAGGGGGCAGGGAGGCGTTGTTAACTATGACTACACCTTC.

The chain recombines TRBV28 with TRBJ1-2, with D possibly being TRBD1 (5 bases). Germline assignment: CDR1 MDHEN and CDR2 SYDVKM. The CDR3 length is 13 residues. The V and J ends lost 9 bases and 4 bases respectively, with 15 bases between them. This CDR3 is CASGTPTPYGYTF. The CDR3 nucleotides read TGTGCCAGTGGGACTCCTACTCCCTATGGCTACACCTTC.

The gene calls are TRBV28 and TRBJ2-5; TRBD1 or TRBD2 may be the D gene (5 bases each). Trimming shortened V by 5 bases and J by 7 bases, and 17 bases separated the two germline ends. The CDR3 is 14 amino acids. Looked up from germline, CDR1 is MDHEN and CDR2 is SYDVKM. CDR3 protein: CASSLGTARPTQYF. CDR3 nucleotide sequence: TGTGCCAGCAGTCTAGGGACCGCCCGTCCGACCCAGTACTTC.

The chain has TRBV4-3 and TRBJ2-3; the match to TRBD1 covers 9 bases. The CDR3 is 16 amino acids. Trimming took 4 bases from V and 5 from J; bases not matched to a gene: 10. Germline lookup yields CDR1 LGHNA and CDR2 YSLEER. The CDR3 here is CASSPKQGAVRDTQYF. The CDR3, as DNA: TGCGCCAGCAGCCCTAAACAGGGGGCAGTAAGAGATACGCAGTATTTT.

The table lists this clonotype with a few counts. V is TRBV12-3 or TRBV12-4 and J is TRBJ1-5; TRBD1 might be the D (5 bases). CDR3 length: 16 amino acids. The V end was cut by 3 bases, the J end by 2 bases, with 14 bases between. The chain's CDR3 is CASSFRRGGGNQPQHF. CDR3 bases: TGTGCCAGCAGTTTTCGGCGGGGGGGTGGCAATCAGCCCCAGCATTTT.

This sequence joins TRBV13 and TRBJ2-1; TRBD2 aligns across 13 bases. V shed 6 bases and J 0 bases; nucleotides not matched to a gene: 14. The germline gives CDR1 PRHDT, CDR2 FYEKMQ (reference sequence). This CDR3 is built from 20 residues. The CDR3 sequence: CASSSGTSGAPGGSYNEQFF. CDR3 nucleotide sequence: TGTGCCAGCAGTTCAGGGACTAGCGGGGCCCCAGGAGGCTCCTACAATGAGCAGTTCTTC.

Points on this clonotype: A much more abundant neighbour one base away suggests this may be a read error. This chain joins TRBV29-1 and TRBJ2-3; D is undetermined. From germline, CDR1 is SQVTM and CDR2 ANQGSEA. V was clipped by 7 bases and J by 7 bases, with 12 bases between them. The CDR3 covers 11 residues. In DNA, the CDR3 is TGCAGCGGTAGCTGGGCGTATACGCAGTATTTT. It codes for CSGSWAYTQYF.

In this sample, this clonotype turned up once. The gene calls are TRBV4-1 and TRBJ1-5; 12 bases align to TRBD1. V dropped 2 bases and J dropped 6; count of bases not matched to a gene: 5. Germline CDR1 MGHRA, CDR2 YSYEKL. There are 16 residues in the CDR3. In DNA form, the CDR3 reads TGCGCCAGCAGCCAAACGCCGGGACAGGGGGCTCAGCCCCAGCATTTT. This sequence encodes CASSQTPGQGAQPQHF.

CDR3 DNA sequence: TGTGCCACCAGCACTCGACTAGCGGGGGCCGGCACAGATACGCAGTATTTT. It is translated as CATSTRLAGAGTDTQYF. This chain links TRBV15 with TRBJ2-3; 12 nucleotides agree with TRBD2. CDR1 and CDR2 (germline): LNHNV, YYDKDF (reference sequence). V shed 4 bases, J shed 1 base, and the junction held 6 bases outside the gene matches. The CDR3 totals 17 residues.